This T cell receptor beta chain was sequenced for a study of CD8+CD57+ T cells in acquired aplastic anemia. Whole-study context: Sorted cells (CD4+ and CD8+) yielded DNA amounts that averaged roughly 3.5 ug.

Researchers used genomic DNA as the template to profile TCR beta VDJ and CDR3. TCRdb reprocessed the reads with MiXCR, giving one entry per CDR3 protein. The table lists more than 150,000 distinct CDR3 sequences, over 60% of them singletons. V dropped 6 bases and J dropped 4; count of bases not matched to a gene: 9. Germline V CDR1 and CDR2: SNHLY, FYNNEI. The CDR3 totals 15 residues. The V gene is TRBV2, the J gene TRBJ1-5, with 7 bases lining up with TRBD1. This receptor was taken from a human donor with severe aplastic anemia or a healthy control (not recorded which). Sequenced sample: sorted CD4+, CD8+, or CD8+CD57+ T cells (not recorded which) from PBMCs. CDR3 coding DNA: TGTGCCAGCAGCCTTACCGTCAGGGGGAATCAGCCCCAGCATTTT. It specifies CASSLTVRGNQPQHF.